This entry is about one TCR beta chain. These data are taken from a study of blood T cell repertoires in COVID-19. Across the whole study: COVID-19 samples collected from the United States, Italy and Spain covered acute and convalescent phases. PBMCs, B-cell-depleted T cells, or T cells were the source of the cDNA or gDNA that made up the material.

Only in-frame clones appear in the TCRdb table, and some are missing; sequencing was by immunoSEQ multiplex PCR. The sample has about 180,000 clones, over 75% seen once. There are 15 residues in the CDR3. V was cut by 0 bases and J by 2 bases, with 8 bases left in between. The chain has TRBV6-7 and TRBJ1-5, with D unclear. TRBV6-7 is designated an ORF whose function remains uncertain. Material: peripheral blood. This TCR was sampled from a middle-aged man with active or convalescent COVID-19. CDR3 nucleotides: TGTGCCAGCAGTTACTCCGGGGTCTGCAATCAGCCCCAGCATTTT. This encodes CASSYSGVCNQPQHF.